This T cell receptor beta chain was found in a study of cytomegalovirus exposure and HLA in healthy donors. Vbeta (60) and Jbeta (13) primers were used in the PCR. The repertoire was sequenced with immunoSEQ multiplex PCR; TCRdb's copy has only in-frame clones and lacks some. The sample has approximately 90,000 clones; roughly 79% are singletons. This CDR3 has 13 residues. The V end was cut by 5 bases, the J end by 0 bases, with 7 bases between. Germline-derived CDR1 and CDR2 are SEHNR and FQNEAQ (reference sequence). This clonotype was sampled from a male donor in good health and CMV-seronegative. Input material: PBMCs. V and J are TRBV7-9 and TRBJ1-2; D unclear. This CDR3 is CASSPDTNYGYTF. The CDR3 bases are TGTGCCAGCAGCCCAGACACTAACTATGGCTACACCTTC.